One and the same sample provided the 28 T cell receptor beta chains below, sequenced in a study of neurological immune-mediated disorders. MiXCR, applied by TCRdb to the 5' RACE reads, yields one record per CDR3 protein. The sample has approximately 40,000 distinct CDR3 sequences, about a tenth seen once; the top ten hold roughly 7%. The sequencing sample was made of PBMCs. The receptors originated from a woman in her 30s with HTLV-1-associated myelopathy (HAM/TSP).

This clonotype was observed at least ten times. The chain uses TRBV20-1 and TRBJ2-1, with D unresolved. The V and J ends lost 3 bases and 4 bases respectively, with 4 bases between them. The CDR3 covers 11 residues. Germline CDR1 is DFQATT and CDR2 is SNEGSKA (reference sequence). CDR3 in amino acids: CSARVYNEQFF. The CDR3 DNA sequence: TGCAGTGCTAGGGTATACAATGAGCAGTTCTTC.

The gene calls are TRBV25-1 and TRBJ1-4; the D gene is possibly TRBD1 (6 bases). V was trimmed by 4 bases and J by 5 bases, leaving 20 bases between them. Germline V CDR1 and CDR2: MGHDK, SYGVNS. There are 17 residues in the CDR3. This CDR3 is CASSVVPGAGQNEKLFF. The CDR3 DNA is TGTGCCAGCAGTGTAGTTCCAGGGGCAGGACAAAATGAAAAACTGTTTTTT.

This clonotype was seen many times. This chain connects TRBV2 to TRBJ2-4; D is perhaps TRBD2 (6 bases). Germline V gives CDR1 SNHLY, CDR2 FYNNEI. This CDR3 comprises 16 residues. V gave up 10 bases and J gave up 1 base, with 20 bases separating them. The chain's CDR3 is CATSGLPIRAKNIQYF. DNA for the CDR3: TGTGCCACTTCGGGACTTCCGATCAGGGCCAAAAACATTCAGTACTTC.

This clonotype was detected ten times or more. V and J are TRBV20-1 and TRBJ1-2; no reliable D call. Germline CDR1 DFQATT, CDR2 SNEGSKA (reference sequence). This CDR3 region has 18 residues. V gave up 6 bases and J gave up 4 bases, with 30 bases separating them. CDR3 nucleotides: TGCAGTGCCTCAGATGTGGAGGGTACGGGAATGGGGATCTATGGCTACACCTTC. It specifies CSASDVEGTGMGIYGYTF.

This clonotype has a count of ten or more. The chain employs TRBV20-1 and TRBJ2-2; D may correspond to TRBD1 or TRBD2 (5 bases each). With 3 bases removed from V and 3 bases from J, the gap between germline ends came to 14 bases. Germline lookup yields CDR1 DFQATT and CDR2 SNEGSKA (reference sequence). The CDR3 has 15 amino acids. The CDR3 protein is CSASPAGRDTGELFF. DNA for the CDR3: TGCAGTGCTAGTCCCGCGGGCAGGGACACCGGGGAGCTGTTTTTT.

In its sample, this clonotype was seen many times. The chain employs TRBV20-1 and TRBJ2-1; D is unresolved. The CDR3 covers 14 residues. Germline CDR1 DFQATT, CDR2 SNEGSKA (reference sequence). Trimming removed 3 bases from V and 3 bases from J, with 12 bases in between. In nucleotides, the CDR3 is TGCAGTGCTAGCCCCCTCTTAAACTACAATGAGCAGTTCTTC. Translation gives CSASPLLNYNEQFF.

In this sample, this clonotype turned up a few times. A much bigger clone sits one base away, suggesting this may be a read error. The gene calls are TRBV20-1 and TRBJ1-6; D unclear. Germline CDR1 and CDR2: DFQATT and SNEGSKA (reference sequence). V was trimmed by 4 bases and J by 7 bases, leaving 17 bases between them. The CDR3 runs 15 residues. CDR3 nucleotide sequence: TGCAGTGCTATACCCATCTTCGGAGGGAATTCACCCCTCCACTTT. Translating it yields CSAIPIFGGNSPLHF.

This clonotype has at least ten counts. The rearrangement joins TRBV5-1 to TRBJ1-1; D gene unclear. CDR3 length: 19 residues. Germline CDR1 and CDR2: SGHRS and YFSETQ. The V and J ends lost 0 bases and 0 bases respectively, with 21 bases between them. The CDR3 loop reads CASSLGFERVLNLNTEAFF. The CDR3 DNA reads TGCGCCAGCAGCTTGGGGTTTGAGCGCGTCCTGAATCTGAACACTGAAGCTTTCTTT.

In its sample, this clonotype was seen many times. The J gene is TRBJ2-1, the V gene TRBV5-1, with D tentatively TRBD1 (5 bases). The CDR3 contains 14 residues. Trimming removed 0 bases at V and 8 bases at J, with 12 bases between. Germline V CDR1 and CDR2: SGHRS, YFSETQ. The CDR3 DNA reads as TGCGCCAGCAGCTTGGTAGGGGATGGAGATGAGCAGTTCTTC. It encodes CASSLVGDGDEQFF.

This clonotype occurred many times. The chain has TRBV5-1 and TRBJ1-1; unclear D gene. The CDR3 sequence is 13 residues long. V lost 4 bases and J 0 bases, leaving 7 bases between the germline ends. The germline gives CDR1 SGHRS, CDR2 YFSETQ. The CDR3 coding sequence is TGCGCCAGCAGCCTACTAATGAACACTGAAGCTTTCTTT. Its translation is CASSLLMNTEAFF.

In this sample, this clonotype turned up many times. CDR3 DNA sequence: TGTGCCACCAGCAAGACCGGGACTAGCGGGGTGACTGGGGAGCTGTTTTTT. It specifies CATSKTGTSGVTGELFF. The chain combines TRBV15 with TRBJ2-2, with TRBD2 identical over 13 bases. Losses at the gene ends were 4 bases for V and 8 bases for J; bases not matched to a gene: 10. The CDR3 loop spans 17 amino acids. The germline CDR1 and CDR2 sequences are LNHNV and YYDKDF (reference sequence).

The sample holds many counts of this clonotype. The rearrangement uses TRBV20-1 and TRBJ2-3, with TRBD2 as a possible D gene (5 bases). Germline loops: CDR1 DFQATT, CDR2 SNEGSKA (reference sequence). Trimming took off 6 bases at V and 2 bases at J, with 15 bases between the two ends. The CDR3 totals 14 residues. The CDR3 region is CSAPGSYFTDTQYF. CDR3 nucleotides: TGCAGTGCCCCGGGGAGCTACTTCACAGATACGCAGTATTTT.

This clonotype came up many times. One end of the junction does not line up with germline, which may come from a read error. V is TRBV10-3 and J is TRBJ1-2, with 7 bases that match TRBD1. This CDR3 has 11 residues. Germline CDR1 is ENHRY and CDR2 is SYGVKD. This CDR3 reads CAVGTEYDYTF. The DNA for the CDR3 is TGTGCCGTCGGGACAGAGTATGACTACACCTTC.

The rearrangement links TRBV20-1 to TRBJ1-1; 11 positions match TRBD1. In germline, CDR1 is DFQATT, CDR2 SNEGSKA (reference sequence). The CDR3 is made up of 15 amino acids. J lost 1 base, V lost 6 bases, and 7 bases had no gene match. The CDR3 nucleotides are TGCAGTGCCACTGGACAGGGGGCTACGAACACTGAAGCTTTCTTT. It is translated as CSATGQGATNTEAFF.

This clonotype was observed at least ten times. The chain employs TRBV13 and TRBJ1-1; 9 bases agree with TRBD1. Germline V lookup: CDR1 PRHDT, CDR2 FYEKMQ (reference sequence). The CDR3 covers 14 residues. Trimming cost V 5 bases and J 4 bases; bases outside gene matches: 5. CDR3: CASSTQGAGTEAFF. Written as DNA, the CDR3 is TGTGCCAGCAGCACACAGGGGGCCGGCACTGAAGCTTTCTTT.

This clonotype was found many times. The V call is TRBV2, the J call TRBJ2-3; D is unclear. Trimming removed 1 base from V and 1 base from J, with 3 bases in between. Per the germline V gene, CDR1 is SNHLY and CDR2 is FYNNEI. The CDR3 consists of 13 residues. The CDR3 loop is CASSEGGTDTQYF. For the CDR3, the DNA is TGTGCCAGCAGTGAAGGGGGCACAGATACGCAGTATTTT.

This clonotype was recorded at least ten times. This sequence joins TRBV4-1 and TRBJ2-7, with D perhaps TRBD2 (6 bases). Germline-derived CDR1 and CDR2 are MGHRA and YSYEKL. With 5 bases removed from V and 0 bases from J, the gap between germline ends came to 26 bases. The CDR3 extends over 19 amino acids. CDR3 sequence reads: CASSKKRSGTELISYEQYF. The CDR3 DNA reads as TGCGCCAGCAGCAAAAAGCGCTCCGGGACTGAACTTATCTCCTACGAGCAGTACTTC.

This clonotype was recorded at least ten times. J is TRBJ2-1 and V is TRBV5-1; TRBD1 matches 10 bases. CDR1 is SGHRS and CDR2 is YFSETQ in the germline V gene. The junction had 12 bases not matched to a gene; V was cut back by 4 bases and J by 5 bases. The CDR3 has 17 residues. CDR3 nucleotides: TGCGCCAGCAGCCGCTCACGGGACAGGGGACGGGACAATGAGCAGTTCTTC. Encoded protein: CASSRSRDRGRDNEQFF.

This clonotype was detected ten times or more. The rearrangement uses TRBV20-1 and TRBJ2-3; 10 positions agree with TRBD2. Germline V gives CDR1 DFQATT, CDR2 SNEGSKA (reference sequence). This CDR3 has 15 residues. Losses at the gene ends were 4 bases for V and 4 bases for J; bases not matched to a gene: 8. The CDR3 is CSAISGGSKADTQYF. The CDR3 nucleotides are TGCAGTGCTATTAGCGGGGGGAGTAAGGCAGATACGCAGTATTTT.

This clonotype appeared many times. V and J are TRBV27 and TRBJ1-1; D gene ambiguous. Germline CDR1 is MNHEY and CDR2 is SMNVEV (reference sequence). V gave up 5 bases and J gave up 1 base, with 11 bases separating them. The CDR3 consists of 14 residues. The CDR3 nucleotides are TGTGCCAGCAGTGGCTACCGACGGAACACTGAAGCTTTCTTT. Protein product: CASSGYRRNTEAFF.

The table lists this clonotype with many counts. The chain uses TRBV20-1 and TRBJ1-4, with TRBD1 as a possible D gene (5 bases). The germline CDR1 and CDR2 sequences are DFQATT and SNEGSKA (reference sequence). The length of the CDR3 is 14 residues. The germline V and J ends were trimmed by 5 bases and 2 bases, with 12 bases remaining between them. CDR3 sequence: CSASPGSTNEKLFF. The CDR3 coding sequence is TGCAGTGCTTCACCAGGGAGTACTAATGAAAAACTGTTTTTT.

This clonotype was recorded at least ten times. J is TRBJ2-3 and V is TRBV20-1; TRBD2 agrees at 9 bases. This CDR3 region has 16 residues. Germline assignment: CDR1 DFQATT and CDR2 SNEGSKA (reference sequence). V lost 3 bases to trimming and J lost 6 bases; unmatched junction nucleotides: 13. The CDR3 region has the DNA TGCAGTGCTAGGGGACCGGGACTAGCAGCCACCGATACGCAGTATTTT. It yields the protein CSARGPGLAATDTQYF.

The chain has TRBV15 and TRBJ2-7, with D maybe TRBD2 (6 bases). Looked up from germline, CDR1 is LNHNV and CDR2 is YYDKDF (reference sequence). Trimming left V 6 bases short and J 3 bases short, with 15 bases between. This CDR3 is built from 14 residues. CDR3: CATSLPAGGYEQYF. In nucleotides, the CDR3 is TGTGCCACCAGTCTCCCCGCCGGGGGCTACGAGCAGTACTTC.

For this clonotype: At one boundary the junction diverges from the germline segment, which might be a read error. The chain employs TRBV5-1 and TRBJ2-7, with D tentatively TRBD2 (5 bases). The CDR3 has 15 amino acids. The germline CDR1 and CDR2 sequences are SGHRS and YFSETQ. CDR3 coding DNA: TGTGCCAGCAGCTCCTGGACTGACCTTCTCTACGAGCAGTACTTC. Protein product: CASSSWTDLLYEQYF.

Many counts were recorded for this clonotype. The J gene is TRBJ1-3, the V gene TRBV12-3 or TRBV12-4; D ambiguous. The CDR3 runs to 12 residues. With 3 bases removed from V and 7 bases from J, the gap between germline ends came to 7 bases. This chain's CDR3 is CASSFGSNTIYF. The DNA of the CDR3 is TGTGCCAGCAGTTTTGGGTCCAACACCATATATTTT.

This clonotype was seen many times. The chain links TRBV5-1 to TRBJ2-1; a weak D match, TRBD1 (6 bases). V lost 4 bases to trimming and J lost 3 bases, with 11 bases between them. Germline CDR1 is SGHRS and CDR2 is YFSETQ. This CDR3 has 14 residues. This chain's CDR3 is CASSPRQVYNEQFF. Here the CDR3 DNA reads TGCGCCAGCAGCCCAAGACAGGTCTACAATGAGCAGTTCTTC.

This clonotype was observed many times. The V gene is TRBV20-1, the J gene TRBJ2-1; weak D call: TRBD2 (6 bases). CDR1 is DFQATT and CDR2 is SNEGSKA in the germline V gene (reference sequence). Trimming took 8 bases from V and 6 from J, leaving 11 bases between them. The CDR3 is made up of 11 amino acids. CDR3 coding DNA: TGCAGTTGTAGCGGAGGCAATGAGCAGTTCTTC. Protein sequence: CSCSGGNEQFF.

The table lists this clonotype with many counts. The V call is TRBV20-1, the J call TRBJ1-2; unclear D gene. The germline CDR1 and CDR2 sequences are DFQATT and SNEGSKA (reference sequence). Trimming took 4 bases from V and 6 from J, leaving 9 bases between them. CDR3 size: 11 residues. The DNA of the CDR3 is TGCAGTGCTATCGGTACGAATGGCTACACCTTC. Translated, it gives CSAIGTNGYTF.